The 12 T cell receptor beta chains listed next were all sequenced from one sample in a study of T-cell memory formation after mild COVID-19. TCRdb fed the 5' RACE reads into MiXCR, producing one record per CDR3 protein. This table has tens of thousands of distinct CDR3 sequences, approximately 15% appearing once. What was sequenced was PBMCs or a T cell subset sorted from them (not recorded which). These receptors were obtained from an adult woman who had mild COVID-19 (a few samples of this study predate the infection). Cell type and time point are not known.

A few counts support this clonotype. CDR3 in DNA: TGTGCCAGCAGCCCCTCGGAGAACGGGGAGCTGTTTTTT. This translates into CASSPSENGELFF. This rearrangement joins TRBV7-8 to TRBJ2-2; the D is unclear. The germline V and J ends were trimmed by 5 bases and 7 bases, with 11 bases remaining between them. CDR1 SGHVS and CDR2 FQNEAQ come from the germline V gene. CDR3 length: 13 residues.

This clonotype came up a few times. The chain combines TRBV5-1 with TRBJ2-1; 8 nucleotides align to TRBD1. CDR1 SGHRS and CDR2 YFSETQ come from the germline V gene. Trimming at V came to 0 bases and at J to 6 bases, leaving 2 bases not matched to a gene. This CDR3 spans 14 amino acids. The CDR3 region is CASSLGTGPNEQFF. DNA for the CDR3: TGCGCCAGCAGCTTGGGGACAGGGCCCAATGAGCAGTTCTTC.

This clonotype was counted a single time. The chain combines TRBV5-1 with TRBJ1-2, with D unresolved. The germline V gene has CDR1 SGHRS and CDR2 YFSETQ. The CDR3 totals 14 residues. V was clipped by 0 bases and J by 2 bases, with 8 bases between them. For the CDR3, the DNA is TGCGCCAGCAGCTTGGACAGCTCAAACTATGGCTACACCTTC. This codes for CASSLDSSNYGYTF.

The count of this clonotype is one. The CDR3: CASSPLGGGTDTQYF. The CDR3 bases are TGTGCCAGCAGCCCGTTGGGTGGCGGCACAGATACGCAGTATTTT. This rearrangement joins TRBV7-3 to TRBJ2-3, with D unclear. The CDR3 is 15 residues long. Germline assignment: CDR1 SGHTA and CDR2 FQGTGA. The V end lost 5 bases, the J end lost 1 base, and 13 bases lay between the germline ends.

V and J are TRBV4-3 and TRBJ2-4; a weak D match, TRBD1 (6 bases). CDR3 length equals 16 residues. V shed 1 base and J shed 6 bases, with 16 bases lying between them. Germline loops: CDR1 LGHNA, CDR2 YSLEER. The CDR3 protein is CASSQVVGVGGNIQYF. Here the CDR3 DNA reads TGCGCCAGCAGCCAAGTAGTTGGGGTAGGGGGAAACATTCAGTACTTC.

This clonotype was detected a few times. This sequence joins TRBV7-8 and TRBJ1-5; TRBD1 might be the D (5 bases). The germline V gene has CDR1 SGHVS and CDR2 FQNEAQ. This CDR3 is built from 15 residues. Trimming removed 4 bases from V and 0 bases from J, with 10 bases in between. The CDR3 nucleotides are TGTGCCAGCAGCTCGGGGGGGTTTAGCAATCAGCCCCAGCATTTT. Its protein is CASSSGGFSNQPQHF.

This clonotype has a count of ten or more. The J gene is TRBJ2-7, the V gene TRBV7-2; D unclear. Between the trimmed V and J ends, which lost 1 base and 5 bases, there was a span of 24 bases. CDR1 is SGHTA and CDR2 is FQGNSA in the germline V gene. The CDR3 consists of 18 residues. CDR3 nucleotide sequence: TGTGCCAGCAGCTTAGACGTTCAAGGCTCTACACCCCTCGACGAGCAGTACTTC. As protein: CASSLDVQGSTPLDEQYF.

This clonotype showed up just a few times. The chain links TRBV30 to TRBJ2-1; the match to TRBD2 covers 8 bases. The CDR3 sequence is 14 residues long. J gave up 2 bases and V 7 bases, and 7 bases lay outside the gene matches. Germline CDR1 is GTSNPN and CDR2 is SVGIG (reference sequence). The CDR3 reads CALAGSGTYNEQFF. CDR3 nucleotide sequence: TGTGCCTTGGCGGGTAGCGGGACCTACAATGAGCAGTTCTTC. The entire variable domain, with the rest obtained from reference TRBV30 and TRBJ2-1, is as follows: SQTIHQWPATLVQPVGSPLSLECTVEGTSNPNLYWYRQAAGRGLQLLFYSVGIGQISSEVPQNLSASRPQDRQFILSSKKLLLSDSGFYLCALAGSGTYNEQFFGPGTRLTVL.

The rearrangement links TRBV27 to TRBJ1-1, with TRBD1 as a possible D gene (5 bases). Germline CDR1 MNHEY, CDR2 SMNVEV (reference sequence). V lost 5 bases, J lost 4 bases, and 17 bases lay in between. This CDR3 is 15 amino acids long. The CDR3 reads CASSPLGGAGTEAFF. DNA for the CDR3: TGTGCCAGCAGTCCTCTGGGGGGTGCCGGCACTGAAGCTTTCTTT.

This clonotype was recorded a few times. The chain has TRBV20-1 and TRBJ1-5; no reliable D call. CDR1 and CDR2 from the germline V gene are DFQATT and SNEGSKA (reference sequence). The V and J ends lost 3 bases and 0 bases respectively, with 6 bases between them. The CDR3 is 13 residues long. CDR3 in amino acids: CSASGNSNQPQHF. The CDR3 DNA reads TGCAGTGCTAGCGGGAATAGCAATCAGCCCCAGCATTTT.

V is TRBV20-1 and J is TRBJ2-7, with 8 bases matching TRBD1. The CDR3 has 16 amino acids. V lost 0 bases to trimming and J lost 5 bases; unmatched junction nucleotides: 12. CDR1 DFQATT and CDR2 SNEGSKA come from the germline V gene (reference sequence). CDR3 DNA sequence: TGCAGTGCTAGAGATATGATGGACAGGGCGGCCCACGAGCAGTACTTC. This codes for CSARDMMDRAAHEQYF.

This clonotype turned up a few times. The V and J genes are TRBV4-3 and TRBJ1-5; D call uncertain. CDR3 length: 14 amino acids. Germline CDR1 LGHNA, CDR2 YSLEER. V lost 0 bases, J lost 0 bases, and 3 bases lay in between. The CDR3 nucleotides are TGCGCCAGCAGCCAAGACGATAGCAATCAGCCCCAGCATTTT. It specifies CASSQDDSNQPQHF.